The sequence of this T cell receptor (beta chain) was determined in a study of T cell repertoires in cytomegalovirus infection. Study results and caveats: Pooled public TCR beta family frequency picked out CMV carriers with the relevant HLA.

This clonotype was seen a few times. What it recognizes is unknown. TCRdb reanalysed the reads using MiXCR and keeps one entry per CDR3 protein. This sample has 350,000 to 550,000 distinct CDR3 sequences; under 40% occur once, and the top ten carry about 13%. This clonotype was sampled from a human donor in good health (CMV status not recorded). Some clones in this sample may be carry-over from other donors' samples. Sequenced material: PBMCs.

Written as DNA, the CDR3 is TGTGCCAGTAGGGAGACAGGGGGCGAGAACACTGAAGCTTTCTTT. Protein product: CASRETGGENTEAFF. The chain couples TRBV19 to TRBJ1-1; 10 bases are shared with TRBD1. The J segment lost 1 base and the V segment lost 6 bases, leaving 5 bases of the junction unmatched. This CDR3 comprises 15 residues. The V gene's germline CDR1 is LNHDA and CDR2 SQIVND (reference sequence).